The rows below give T cell receptor beta chains drawn from one sample of a study of cytomegalovirus exposure and HLA in healthy donors. TCRdb's table, derived via immunoSEQ multiplex PCR, lists solely in-frame clones and lacks some. Of 200,000 to 250,000 clones in the sample, more than 75% were seen once. Source material: PBMCs. All receptors derive from a human donor in good health. CDR3s include the opening cysteine and the closing phenylalanine or tryptophan. The order of the fields is clone size, V gene, D gene, J gene, CDR3 length, CDR3 protein, CDR3 DNA. A D gene is named only where the DNA matches it firmly. Clone size is shown for a subset of rows, as once, few, many or a class of expanded clone.

once	TRBV18	.	TRBJ2-1	14	CASSPDASHNEQFF	TGTGCCAGCTCACCAGACGCTAGCCACAATGAGCAGTTCTTC
.	TRBV18	TRBD2	TRBJ2-7	14	CASSPNGGGYEQYF	TGTGCCAGCTCACCTAACGGGGGGGGCTACGAGCAGTACTTC
.	TRBV10-3	TRBD2	TRBJ2-7	16	CAISESRGLAIYEQYF	TGTGCCATCAGTGAGTCGCGGGGACTAGCTATCTACGAGCAGTACTTC
few	TRBV5-1	TRBD2	TRBJ2-1	16	CASSFTLAGVINEQFF	TGCGCCAGCAGCTTTACTCTAGCGGGAGTGATTAATGAGCAGTTCTTC
.	TRBV5-4	.	TRBJ1-2	13	CASSPGQGHGYTF	TGTGCCAGCAGCCCCGGTCAGGGGCATGGCTACACCTTC
.	TRBV19	.	TRBJ2-7	14	CASSNRDFDYEQYF	TGTGCCAGTAGCAACCGGGACTTCGACTACGAGCAGTACTTC
.	TRBV5-1	TRBD2	TRBJ2-1	16	CASSLDGTPGGNEQFF	TGCGCCAGCAGCTTGGACGGGACTCCGGGAGGCAATGAGCAGTTCTTC
.	TRBV6-5	TRBD1	TRBJ2-1	16	CASSYSGQGGWHEQFF	TGTGCCAGCAGTTACTCCGGACAGGGTGGTTGGCATGAGCAGTTCTTC
.	TRBV7-6	.	TRBJ2-7	13	CASSNRNSYEQYF	TGTGCCAGCAGCAATCGAAACTCCTACGAGCAGTACTTC
.	TRBV5-1	.	TRBJ2-5	14	CASSLATRGETQYF	TGCGCCAGCAGCTTGGCGACAAGGGGGGAGACCCAGTACTTC
.	TRBV7-7	.	TRBJ2-5	15	CASSLAPGKQETQYF	TGTGCTAGCAGCTTAGCCCCGGGAAAGCAAGAGACCCAGTACTTC